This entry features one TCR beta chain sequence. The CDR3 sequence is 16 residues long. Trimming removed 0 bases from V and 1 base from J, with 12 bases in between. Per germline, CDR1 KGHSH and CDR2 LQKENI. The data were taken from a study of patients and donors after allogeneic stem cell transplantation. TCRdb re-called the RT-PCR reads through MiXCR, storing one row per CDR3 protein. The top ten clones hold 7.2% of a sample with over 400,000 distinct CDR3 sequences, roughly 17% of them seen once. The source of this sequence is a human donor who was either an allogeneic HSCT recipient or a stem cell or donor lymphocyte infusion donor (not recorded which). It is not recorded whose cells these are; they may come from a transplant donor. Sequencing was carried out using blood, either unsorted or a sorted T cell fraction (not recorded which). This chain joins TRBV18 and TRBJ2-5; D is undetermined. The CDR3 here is CASSPPNAPGQETQYF. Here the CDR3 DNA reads TGTGCCAGCTCACCACCAAACGCCCCGGGCCAAGAGACCCAGTACTTC. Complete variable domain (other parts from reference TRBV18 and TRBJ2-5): NAGVMQNPRHLVRRRGQEARLRCSPMKGHSHVYWYRQLPEEGLKFMVYLQKENIIDESGMPKERFSAEFPKEGPSILRIQQVVRGDSAAYFCASSPPNAPGQETQYFGPGTRLLVL.